These T cell receptor beta chains were read from a single sample in a study of shared clonotypes between healthy human individuals. Profiling relied on immunoSEQ multiplex PCR, and the TCRdb table lists in-frame clones only, not all of them. The sample records 2 million to 2.5 million clones, under 97% being singletons. Sequenced sample: naive CD4+ T cells sorted from blood. Receptors originate from a man aged 18 to 29 in good health. Each CDR3 is given with its conserved first and last residue. Fields, in order: clone size, D gene, CDR3 length, J gene, V gene, CDR3 protein, CDR3 DNA. D genes are given only for firm matches. Clone size is shown for a subset of rows, as once, few, many or a class of expanded clone.

>NA|TRBD2|16|TRBJ2-2|TRBV5-4
CASSLATSGRTGELFF
TGTGCCAGCAGCTTGGCCACTAGCGGGAGGACCGGGGAGCTGTTTTTT
>NA|NA|13|TRBJ2-3|TRBV5-1
CASSLVAGGTQYF
TGCGCCAGCAGCTTGGTGGCTGGAGGTACGCAGTATTTT
>NA|NA|14|TRBJ2-6|TRBV30
CAAPPKSGANVLTF
TGTGCCGCCCCCCCTAAATCTGGGGCCAACGTCCTGACTTTC
>once|TRBD2|17|TRBJ2-1|TRBV11-1
CASSLAQAGGQPGEQFF
TGTGCCAGCAGCTTAGCGCAGGCGGGGGGGCAACCTGGTGAGCAGTTCTTC
>NA|NA|13|TRBJ2-7|TRBV2
CASSGGAAYEQYF
TGTGCCAGCAGTGGAGGCGCAGCCTACGAGCAGTACTTC
>NA|TRBD2|16|TRBJ2-1|TRBV5-1
CASSLVLSGSIDEQFF
TGCGCCAGCAGCTTGGTTCTTAGCGGGAGTATAGATGAGCAGTTCTTC
>NA|NA|16|TRBJ2-5|TRBV7-9
CASSLAQVGGGETQYF
TGTGCCAGCAGCTTAGCCCAAGTGGGGGGCGGAGAGACCCAGTACTTC
>NA|NA|14|TRBJ2-1|TRBV5-1
CASSQRGFDNEQFF
TGCGCCAGCAGCCAGCGAGGGTTTGACAATGAGCAGTTCTTC
>NA|NA|13|TRBJ2-7|TRBV7-2
CASSVGVSYEQYF
TGTGCCAGCAGCGTGGGGGTGAGCTACGAGCAGTACTTC
>NA|TRBD1|19|TRBJ2-3|TRBV28
CASSPQTRDRGLTVDTQYF
TGTGCCAGCAGCCCCCAGACCCGGGACAGGGGGCTAACTGTGGATACGCAGTATTTT
>NA|NA|13|TRBJ2-2|TRBV27
CASSPPLAGELFF
TGTGCCAGCAGTCCCCCACTAGCCGGGGAGCTGTTTTTT
>NA|NA|16|TRBJ1-2|TRBV7-9
CASSLAGSRANYGYTF
TGTGCCAGCAGCTTAGCGGGCTCTCGAGCTAACTATGGCTACACCTTC
>NA|NA|12|TRBJ1-1|TRBV2
CATSSRDTEAFF
TGTGCCACGAGTAGTAGGGACACTGAAGCTTTCTTT
>NA|NA|14|TRBJ2-4|TRBV5-4
CASSQDMAKNIQYF
TGTGCCAGCAGCCAGGACATGGCCAAAAACATTCAGTACTTC
>NA|TRBD1|15|TRBJ1-5|TRBV6-1
CASSEYGTGGQPQHF
TGTGCCAGCAGTGAATACGGGACAGGGGGTCAGCCCCAGCATTTT
>NA|NA|16|TRBJ1-3|TRBV10-3
CAISAGQILAGNTIYF
TGTGCCATCAGTGCCGGACAGATCCTTGCGGGAAACACCATATATTTT
>NA|NA|18|TRBJ2-3|TRBV9
CASSVGTMPGSGTDTQYF
TGTGCCAGCAGCGTAGGGACAATGCCGGGGTCGGGGACAGATACGCAGTATTTT
>NA|NA|13|TRBJ2-7|TRBV2
CASNIFRAYEQYF
TGTGCCAGCAATATTTTTAGAGCCTACGAGCAGTACTTC
>NA|NA|13|TRBJ2-7|TRBV11-3
CASSLLRSSEQYF
TGTGCCAGCAGCTTATTAAGGTCCAGCGAGCAGTACTTC
>NA|TRBD1|18|TRBJ2-7|TRBV7-2
CASSLATEHRGQGTEQYF
TGTGCCAGCAGCTTAGCGACCGAACACAGGGGGCAGGGGACTGAGCAGTACTTC
>NA|NA|11|TRBJ2-7|TRBV10-2
CASSDRHEQYF
TGCGCCAGCAGTGACCGTCACGAGCAGTACTTC
>few|NA|13|TRBJ2-5|TRBV28
CASSGGGEETQYF
TGTGCCAGCAGTGGGGGCGGGGAGGAGACCCAGTACTTC
>NA|NA|15|TRBJ2-1|TRBV29-1
CSVERPGRRFNEQFF
TGCAGCGTTGAACGGCCGGGACGGCGATTCAATGAGCAGTTCTTC
>NA|TRBD1|14|TRBJ1-2|TRBV6-5
CASSRGQGTYGYTF
TGTGCCAGCAGTCGCGGACAGGGCACATATGGCTACACCTTC
>NA|NA|15|TRBJ2-1|TRBV6-6
CAADRGGEYINEQFF
TGTGCCGCCGATCGAGGGGGGGAATACATCAATGAGCAGTTCTTC
>NA|TRBD2|15|TRBJ2-1|TRBV10-3
CAISLTSGGAHEQFF
TGTGCCATCAGTTTAACTAGCGGGGGGGCCCATGAGCAGTTCTTC
>NA|NA|14|TRBJ1-2|TRBV4-3
CASSQDWQGNGYTF
TGCGCCAGCAGCCAAGACTGGCAGGGGAACGGCTACACCTTC
>NA|NA|13|TRBJ1-2|TRBV19
CASRTGGNYGYTF
TGTGCCAGTAGAACTGGGGGAAACTATGGCTACACCTTC
>NA|NA|15|TRBJ2-5|TRBV5-1
CASSMAQGGKETQYF
TGCGCCAGCAGCATGGCGCAGGGGGGTAAGGAGACCCAGTACTTC
>NA|TRBD2|14|TRBJ2-7|TRBV10-2
CASSGTSGIAEQYF
TGCGCCAGCAGCGGGACCAGCGGGATAGCCGAGCAGTACTTC
>NA|TRBD1|12|TRBJ1-2|TRBV10-3
CAISATGDGYTF
TGTGCCATCAGTGCTACAGGGGACGGCTACACCTTC
>once|TRBD2|15|TRBJ2-1|TRBV7-2
CASSRTSGGPGEQFF
TGTGCCAGCAGCCGTACTAGCGGGGGGCCCGGTGAGCAGTTCTTC
>NA|TRBD2|14|TRBJ2-2|TRBV29-1
CSGLAGGKGGELFF
TGCAGCGGGTTAGCGGGAGGGAAAGGCGGGGAGCTGTTTTTT
>NA|NA|13|TRBJ1-3|TRBV30
CAWSVSKGNTIYF
TGTGCCTGGAGTGTATCAAAGGGGAACACCATATATTTT
>NA|NA|14|TRBJ1-2|TRBV6-6
CASSSGTTNYGYTF
TGTGCCAGCAGTTCCGGGACGACGAACTATGGCTACACCTTC
>NA|TRBD1|14|TRBJ2-7|TRBV28
CASTPRGSSYEQYF
TGTGCCAGCACCCCCAGGGGGAGCTCCTACGAGCAGTACTTC